The following is a T cell receptor beta chain sequence with its context. Its antigen is unknown. A read error is possible here, since a much larger clone lies one base away. The sample originates from a study of regulatory T cells in long-lasting Graves disease (dated by TCRdb to the early 2020s). With respect to the entire study: Antithyroid drugs had been taken for less than 3 months by newly diagnosed Graves' disease patients. Peripheral blood TCR sequencing and RNA sequencing compared persistent Graves' disease patients with newly diagnosed Graves' disease patients. The study was conducted in China and was registered as a clinical trial. TCR sequencing covered some 13 persistent and 20 or so newly diagnosed Graves' disease patients, 33 samples in total. Results the study describes overall, beyond this receptor: Sequencing and analysis were limited to the TCR beta chain. The small sample size was acknowledged by the authors as a limitation that may reduce accuracy. Compared with newly diagnosed patients, persistent Graves' disease patients had lower TCR Shannon entropy and fewer highly expanded clones, which suggests clonal expansion. Patients with persistent disease shared more public clonotypes (around 2,700) than newly diagnosed patients did (about 970). Preferential use of TRBV28, TRBJ1-2 and TRBJ2-5 was observed in persistent disease, whereas TRBV20-1 and TRBJ2-1 were favored in newly diagnosed disease. Peripheral blood alone was examined, since thyroid tissue, which constituted the primary lesion, could not be accessed.

Based on the germline V gene, the CDR1 and CDR2 sequences are ENHRY and SYGVKD. The CDR3 sequence holds 18 residues, the cysteine and phenylalanine included. CDR3 DNA only is kept here, 54 bases in frame from base 1. The protocol used for the library was multiplex PCR. Sequencing was performed on an Illumina HiSeq 4000. CDR3 regions were amplified by Arm-PCR with iRepertoire HTBI primers to construct TCR beta libraries. Before sequencing, the PCR products went through gel purification. In the paper's pipeline: Gene usage analysis of CDR3 amino acid clonotypes used the roughly 60 TRBV and more than 13 TRBJ segments found across samples. COPE and FqMerger were used to merge filtered high-quality paired reads into contigs. Contigs were aligned with BLAST to IMGT TRBV, TRBD and TRBJ reference genes, and CDR3 was defined per IMGT. Any clonotype with a frequency above 0.1% was counted as a highly expanded clone. Shannon entropy served as the measure of repertoire diversity, while the Gini coefficient captured V-J evenness. A clonotype was considered public if more than one individual shared it. The public sequencing data were trimmed at Q25 with fastp and processed into clonotypes with MiXCR by TCRdb, which kept only in-frame beta chains. Rows matching on CDR3 protein sequence are summarized as one entry with the most common DNA and genes. The V and J calls and clone size are TCRdb's, not the authors'. This sample is represented by a few hundred thousand distinct CDR3 sequences; about 15% of them were singletons. In total, the top ten clones hold over 15% of the sample.

The meaning of the sample's time point label: newly diagnosed GD, antithyroid drugs for less than 3 months. For both TCR sequencing and RNA sequencing, RNA was extracted from PBMCs using TRIzol. Graves' disease was diagnosed according to American Thyroid Association guidelines. Patients were recruited from an endocrinology department in Xi'an, China. Each patient gave approximately 9 milliliters of peripheral blood, collected in an EDTA anticoagulant tube. Ficoll Paque Plus density gradient separation was used to isolate PBMCs, and no additional T cell sorting was done. RNA quality was checked with an Agilent 2100 Bioanalyzer and agarose gel, and concentration with a NanoDrop 2000. The same data also went into a second study, on T cells in Graves' hyperthyroidism and ophthalmopathy. As described in the second report: Graves' hyperthyroidism was defined as stable when no progression to ophthalmopathy occurred over 18 months of follow-up. Hyperthyroidism patients were newly diagnosed, had a disease duration of under 2 months, and were aged 18 to 65 years. Exclusion was applied to patients with uncontrolled infections, other autoimmune diseases, pregnancy or lactation. Diagnoses were based on clinical symptoms, serum thyroxine and TRAb, thyroid ultrasound and orbital computed tomography. The first round of RT-PCR for the TCR CDR3 was performed with the HTBI primer set and the Qiagen OneStep RT-PCR kit. Most expanded thyroid clonotypes (frequency above 0.001) were also detected in blood, suggesting blood repertoires may reflect thyroid immune responses. A 13 V-J signature model separated ophthalmopathy from stable hyperthyroidism, with over 85% sensitivity and roughly 81% specificity in cross-validation and 80%/75% in testing. In validation, progression to ophthalmopathy was predicted by the model with 70.59% sensitivity and approximately 78% specificity, a median of about 6.4 months before onset. To identify distinguishing TCR V-J signatures, a discovery cohort of about 100 patients was used, comprising approximately 40 with Graves' ophthalmopathy and around 57 with stable Graves' hyperthyroidism. Prospective prediction of ophthalmopathy was tested in an independent validation cohort consisting of some 18 hyperthyroidism patients and 15 or so patients who later progressed to ophthalmopathy. The approximately 100 discovery patients were divided at random into training and test sets in a 7:3 ratio. Thyroid tissue and blood T-cell repertoires from several Graves' hyperthyroidism patients were also compared in the study. Once sampling was done, hyperthyroidism patients were given methimazole at a starting dose of 30 mg daily, whereas ophthalmopathy patients were given high-dose intravenous methylprednisolone. A second multiplex PCR round built the libraries, followed by size selection and purification. Libraries were sequenced paired-end with 100 bp reads on an Illumina HiSeq2000. SOAPnuke was used to process the raw data, removing reads that contained adapters or uncalled bases, had a mean Phred below 15, or lacked an exact match to the constant primer or identifier. COPE v1.2.5 was used to merge high-quality paired reads, and clonotypes were defined as unique nucleotide sequences. MiTCR v1.1 was used to align the clonotypes against IMGT TRBV, TRBD and TRBJ reference segments. The analysis included only V-J combinations with a frequency above 0.0001, which together covered around 99% of the repertoires. The TCS score was defined as the ratio of F50 (clonal expansion) to E x V (chaos), calculated using BLOSUM62-based TCRdist between CDR3 peptides within each V-J. Welch's t-statistics and random forest reduced 500 to 650 V-J features to around 14, which were used in a naive Bayes classifier (R e1071). Sample size was not statistically predetermined, and blinding of investigators to group allocation was not performed. The paper reports TCR Vbeta CDR3 sequencing of more than 120 peripheral blood samples: approximately 41 ophthalmopathy, roughly 74 hyperthyroidism and 17 progressor patients.

Sequenced here: peripheral blood mononuclear cells (PBMCs), sampled at new diagnosis, from a patient treated with antithyroid drugs. The TCR originated in a woman aged 50 to 65 with Graves disease. Donor details come from another sample of the same person, matched by shared clones. This sequence uses TRBV10-3 and TRBJ2-3, with 13 junctional bases fitting TRBD2. DNA sequence: TGTGCCATCAGTGAACGAACAGGACTAGCGGGAGTAACAGATGCGCAGTATTTT. Its amino acids are CAISERTGLAGVTDAQYF.